The T cell receptor beta chain described here comes from a study of CD8 T cells in Susac syndrome. The study sequenced TCR beta in blood CD8+ and CD4+ T cells. Control patients had untreated stable or active relapsing-remitting multiple sclerosis by revised McDonald criteria. Isolation of CD8+ and CD4+ T cells was performed negatively, whereas enrichment of TEMRA cells was done by FACS. Reverse transcription used about 0.45 to 1 ug RNA and random hexamers. The immunoSEQ assay covered 54 Vbeta and 13 Jbeta segments for CDR3. One entry per CDR3 protein, called by TCRdb with MiXCR from the immunoSEQ multiplex PCR reads. The table lists about 430,000 distinct CDR3 sequences, more than 70% of them singletons. Germline assignment: CDR1 MDHEN and CDR2 SYDVKM. The V gene lost 7 bases and the J gene lost 6 bases, with 19 bases spanning the gap. The CDR3 loop spans 15 amino acids.

Sequencing was performed on CD8+ T cells from PBMCs. This chain connects TRBV28 to TRBJ1-5; D not resolved. This receptor was obtained from a human donor with multiple sclerosis. CDR3 sequence (DNA): TGTGCCAGCACCATTGGAGGGAGTGTGGCTCAGCCCCAGCATTTT. Protein product: CASTIGGSVAQPQHF.